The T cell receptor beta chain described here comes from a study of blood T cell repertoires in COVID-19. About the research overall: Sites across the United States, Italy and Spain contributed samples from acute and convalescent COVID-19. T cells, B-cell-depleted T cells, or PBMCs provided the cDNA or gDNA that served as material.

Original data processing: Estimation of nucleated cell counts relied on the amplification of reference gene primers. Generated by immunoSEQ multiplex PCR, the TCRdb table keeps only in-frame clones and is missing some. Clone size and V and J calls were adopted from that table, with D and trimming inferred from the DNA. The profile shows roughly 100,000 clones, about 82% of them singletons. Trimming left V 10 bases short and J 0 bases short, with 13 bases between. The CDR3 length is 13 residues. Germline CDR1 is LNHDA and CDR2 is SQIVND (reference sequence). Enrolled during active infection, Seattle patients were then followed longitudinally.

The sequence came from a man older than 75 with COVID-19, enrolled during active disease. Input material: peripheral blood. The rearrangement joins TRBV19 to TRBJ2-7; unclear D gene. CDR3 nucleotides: TGTGCCACCTCTGACAAGAGCTCCTACGAGCAGTACTTC. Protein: CATSDKSSYEQYF.